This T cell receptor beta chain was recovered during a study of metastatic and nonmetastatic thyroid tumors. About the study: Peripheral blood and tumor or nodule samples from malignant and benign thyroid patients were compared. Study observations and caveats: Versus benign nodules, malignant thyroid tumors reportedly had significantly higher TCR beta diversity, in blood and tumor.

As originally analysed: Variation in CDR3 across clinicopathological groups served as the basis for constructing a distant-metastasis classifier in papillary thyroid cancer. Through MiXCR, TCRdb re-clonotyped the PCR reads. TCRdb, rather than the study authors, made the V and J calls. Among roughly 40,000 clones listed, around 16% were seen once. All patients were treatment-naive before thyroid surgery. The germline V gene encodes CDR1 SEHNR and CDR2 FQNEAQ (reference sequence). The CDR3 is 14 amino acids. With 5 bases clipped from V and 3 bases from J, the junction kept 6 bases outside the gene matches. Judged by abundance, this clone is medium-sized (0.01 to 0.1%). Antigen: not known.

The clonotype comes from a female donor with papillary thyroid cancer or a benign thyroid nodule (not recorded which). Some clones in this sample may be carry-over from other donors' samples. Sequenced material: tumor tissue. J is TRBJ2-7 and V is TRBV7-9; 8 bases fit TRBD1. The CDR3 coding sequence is TGTGCCAGCAGCCACCGGGACAGGAACTACGAGCAGTACTTC. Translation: CASSHRDRNYEQYF.